Shown below are 25 T cell receptor beta chains from a single sample sequenced in a study of T cell repertoires in cytomegalovirus infection. These receptors lack a known antigen. TCRdb re-called the reads with MiXCR, one entry per CDR3 protein. The sample includes around 900,000 distinct CDR3 sequences, approximately 31% of them seen just once. Sample: cultured CD8+ T cells from PBMCs, taken from culture after CMV antigen stimulation. These receptors were obtained from a human donor in good health (CMV status not recorded). Some clones in this sample may be carry-over from other donors' samples.

The CDR3 reads CASSSTGGDLQETQYF. Here the CDR3 DNA reads TGTGCCAGCAGCTCGACAGGGGGCGACCTCCAAGAGACCCAGTACTTC. The V and J genes are TRBV7-9 and TRBJ2-5; TRBD1 aligns across 10 bases. CDR3 length: 16 residues. Germline CDR1 and CDR2: SEHNR and FQNEAQ (reference sequence). The J segment lost 1 base and the V segment lost 4 bases, leaving 6 bases of the junction unmatched.

The chain is built from TRBV7-9 and TRBJ2-2, with D perhaps assigned TRBD1 or TRBD2 (5 bases each). The CDR3 has 14 amino acids. Germline V gives CDR1 SEHNR, CDR2 FQNEAQ (reference sequence). Trimming took 6 bases from V and 8 from J, leaving 16 bases between them. The chain's CDR3 is CASREGTLTGELFF. CDR3 sequence (DNA): TGTGCCAGCAGGGAAGGGACCCTAACGGGGGAGCTGTTTTTT. Full variable domain (missing parts from reference TRBV7-9 and TRBJ2-2): DTGVSQNPRHKITKRGQNVTFRCDPISEHNRLYWYRQTLGQGPEFLTYFQNEAQLEKSRLLSDRFSAERPKGSFSTLEIQRTEQGDSAMYLCASREGTLTGELFFGEGSRLTVL.

This clonotype occurred a few times. The chain recombines TRBV29-1 with TRBJ2-2; no clear D gene. From germline, CDR1 is SQVTM and CDR2 ANQGSEA. The CDR3 loop spans 13 amino acids. V lost 4 bases to trimming and J lost 3 bases, with 9 bases between them. CDR3 DNA: TGCAGCGTTGCAGTACGTTACACCGGGGAGCTGTTTTTT. It is translated as CSVAVRYTGELFF.

In this sample, this clonotype turned up many times. The chain links TRBV6-5 to TRBJ1-1; D is unclear. The CDR3 covers 14 residues. V gave up 0 bases and J gave up 6 bases, with 11 bases separating them. Germline V CDR1 and CDR2: MNHEY, SVGAGI. The CDR3 sequence: CASSYSSNSPEAFF. CDR3 DNA: TGTGCCAGCAGTTACTCTAGCAATTCGCCTGAAGCTTTCTTT.

This clonotype was detected a few times. The chain is built from TRBV6-6 and TRBJ1-1; TRBD1 agrees at 7 bases. V lost 10 bases and J lost 5; bases outside the gene matches: 19. The CDR3 is 16 residues long. Germline CDR1 MNHNY, CDR2 SVGAGI (reference sequence). CDR3 loop: CATCPAPITGVTEAFF. The CDR3 DNA is TGTGCCACATGCCCTGCACCAATTACAGGGGTGACTGAAGCTTTCTTT.

The chain is built from TRBV10-3 and TRBJ2-7, with TRBD2 identical over 11 bases. V trimming: 3 bases; J trimming: 2 bases; junction bases outside the gene matches: 3. The CDR3 spans 15 residues. Germline CDR1 and CDR2: ENHRY and SYGVKD. Here the CDR3 DNA reads TGTGCCATCAGTGAAGGGACTAGCGGAACCTACGAGCAGTACGTC. It codes for CAISEGTSGTYEQYV.

On this clonotype itself: This could be a read error, since a much larger clone is one nucleotide away. The chain combines TRBV11-2 with TRBJ1-3; D is possibly TRBD1 (5 bases). Germline assignment: CDR1 SGHAT and CDR2 FQNNGV. This CDR3 spans 19 amino acids. Trimming removed 1 base from V and 2 bases from J, with 21 bases in between. The CDR3 region has the DNA TGTGCCAGCAGCTTAGTCTCGGGGGAAGGATTTCTCACTGGAAACACCATATATTTT. Residues: CASSLVSGEGFLTGNTIYF.

Remarks on this clonotype: The final CDR3 position lacks the conserved phenylalanine or tryptophan, pointing to a likely read error. The chain is built from TRBV6-1 and TRBJ2-5; 11 positions match TRBD1. In germline, CDR1 is MNHNS, CDR2 SASEGT. The CDR3 runs to 17 residues. The V and J ends lost 2 bases and 2 bases, in that order; junction bases with no gene match: 7. CDR3 sequence (DNA): TGTGCCAGCAGTGAACCACTGGGACAGGGGGTTCAAGAGACCCAGTACTCC. Amino acid sequence: CASSEPLGQGVQETQYS.

This clonotype has a handful of counts. The CDR3 DNA reads as TGCAGCGTTGAAGTGAGTCCGGCCGGAGGCTACACCTTC. It translates to CSVEVSPAGGYTF. The rearrangement links TRBV29-1 to TRBJ1-2; D gene uncertain. V lost 1 base to trimming and J lost 8 bases, with 14 bases between them. Germline assignment: CDR1 SQVTM and CDR2 ANQGSEA. The CDR3 is 13 residues long.

V usage is TRBV4-1 and J usage is TRBJ1-6, with a tentative D call TRBD1 (6 bases). The germline V gene encodes CDR1 MGHRA and CDR2 YSYEKL. V was trimmed by 3 bases and J by 9 bases, leaving 18 bases between them. This CDR3 has 16 residues. The CDR3 sequence: CASSQGTPETGSPLHF. The CDR3 DNA reads TGCGCCAGCAGCCAGGGGACCCCTGAGACAGGTTCACCCCTCCACTTT.

This clonotype has at least ten counts. The rearrangement links TRBV7-2 to TRBJ2-3, with TRBD1 as a possible D gene (6 bases). Germline-derived CDR1 and CDR2 are SGHTA and FQGNSA. The CDR3 has 16 amino acids. The V end was cut by 3 bases, the J end by 5 bases, with 18 bases between. CDR3 protein: CASSFQGYGLLDTQYF. For the CDR3, the DNA is TGTGCCAGCAGCTTCCAGGGGTATGGTCTCCTAGATACGCAGTATTTT.

This clonotype showed up just a few times. V is TRBV11-2 and J is TRBJ2-7, with D perhaps TRBD1 (5 bases). The V and J ends lost 11 bases and 3 bases respectively, with 17 bases between them. The CDR3 extends over 13 amino acids. CDR1 is SGHAT, CDR2 FQNNGV, per germline. The CDR3 spells CAFSPRGNYEQYF. For the CDR3, the DNA is TGTGCCTTTTCCCCTAGGGGCAACTACGAGCAGTACTTC.

This clonotype came up a few times. The chain couples TRBV6-6 to TRBJ1-2; 7 bases are a match to TRBD1. CDR1 and CDR2 (germline): MNHNY, SVGAGI (reference sequence). V lost 7 bases and J lost 2; bases outside the gene matches: 4. This CDR3 is 13 amino acids long. In nucleotides, the CDR3 is TGTGCCAGCACGGGACAGATCAACTATGGCTACACCTTC. Amino acid sequence: CASTGQINYGYTF.

This sequence joins TRBV12-3 or TRBV12-4 and TRBJ2-7; D remains unclear. V was clipped by 8 bases and J by 2 bases, with 10 bases between them. This CDR3 is 12 amino acids long. CDR3 protein: CASAGVTYEQYF. As DNA, the CDR3 is TGTGCCAGCGCTGGCGTTACCTACGAGCAGTACTTC.

This chain uses TRBV6-1 with TRBJ2-1; possibly TRBD2 for D (6 bases). CDR3 size: 16 residues. V was pared by 3 bases and J by 3 bases, with 15 bases between. Germline V gene sequence: CDR1 MNHNS, CDR2 SASEGT. The CDR3 DNA reads as TGTGCCAGCAGTGAGACGCTCCGGGGGAACTACAATGAGCAGTTCTTC. Translating it yields CASSETLRGNYNEQFF.

This clonotype has a handful of counts. This chain uses TRBV7-6 with TRBJ2-1, with TRBD1 as a possible D gene (5 bases). The CDR3 has 13 amino acids. The germline V and J ends were trimmed by 4 bases and 7 bases, with 11 bases remaining between them. Germline loops: CDR1 SGHVS, CDR2 FNYEAQ. The CDR3 reads CASSSTAKNEQFF. The CDR3 bases are TGTGCCAGCAGCTCGACAGCCAAAAATGAGCAGTTCTTC.

This rearrangement joins TRBV15 to TRBJ2-7, with D unclear. The germline CDR1 and CDR2 sequences are LNHNV and YYDKDF (reference sequence). Trimming shortened V by 1 base and J by 3 bases, and 7 bases separated the two germline ends. The CDR3 is made up of 13 amino acids. CDR3 sequence (DNA): TGTGCCACCAGCAGAGGGGGTTTCTACGAGCAGTACGTC. Translating it yields CATSRGGFYEQYV.

J is TRBJ1-1 and V is TRBV11-2, with D tentatively TRBD1 (6 bases). Germline V gene data show CDR1 as SGHAT and CDR2 as FQNNGV. The CDR3 is 15 residues long. V shed 0 bases and J shed 5 bases, with 13 bases lying between them. The CDR3 is CASSLDVGGMTEAFF. The CDR3 DNA follows: TGTGCCAGCAGCTTAGATGTAGGGGGGATGACTGAAGCTTTCTTT.

CDR3 region: CARQQGNTEAFF. The CDR3 DNA reads TGTGCCAGGCAACAGGGAAACACTGAAGCTTTCTTT. V usage is TRBV2 and J usage is TRBJ1-1; weak D call: TRBD1 (6 bases). This CDR3 has 12 residues. Germline assignment: CDR1 SNHLY and CDR2 FYNNEI. V was pared by 9 bases and J by 2 bases, with 10 bases between. Full variable domain (missing parts from reference TRBV2 and TRBJ1-1): EPEVTQTPSHQVTQMGQEVILRCVPISNHLYFYWYRQILGQKVEFLVSFYNNEISEKSEIFDDQFSVERPDGSNFTLKIRSTKLEDSAMYFCARQQGNTEAFFGQGTRLTVV.

The chain couples TRBV28 to TRBJ2-7; D is unclear. CDR3 length equals 16 residues. Trimming took 4 bases from V and 1 from J, leaving 17 bases between them. CDR1 and CDR2 (germline): MDHEN, SYDVKM. The CDR3 region is CASSSTDGSGSYEQYV. The CDR3 DNA reads TGTGCCAGCAGTTCCACCGACGGGTCGGGTTCCTACGAGCAGTACGTC.

This clonotype was recorded at least ten times. The chain carries TRBV7-8 and TRBJ2-1; no clear D. CDR3 length: 15 residues. Germline-derived CDR1 and CDR2 are SGHVS and FQNEAQ. Trimming left V 6 bases short and J 3 bases short, with 15 bases between. The CDR3 reads CASSLQEPIYNEQFF. As DNA, the CDR3 is TGTGCCAGCAGTTTGCAGGAACCAATCTACAATGAGCAGTTCTTC.

The CDR3 region is CASWGLAKTDTQYF. The CDR3 nucleotides read TGTGCCAGTTGGGGGCTGGCGAAGACAGATACGCAGTATTTT. The V gene is TRBV6-2 or TRBV6-3, the J gene TRBJ2-3, with D perhaps matching TRBD1 (6 bases). This CDR3 has 14 amino acids. V was shortened by 9 bases and J by 3 bases, with 16 bases between the two germline ends. The germline CDR1 and CDR2 sequences are MNHEY and SVGEGT.

This clonotype was observed a handful of times. The V and J genes are TRBV7-6 and TRBJ2-7; D may be TRBD1 (6 bases). V shed 5 bases and J shed 6 bases, with 17 bases lying between them. CDR3 length: 14 residues. The germline V gene encodes CDR1 SGHVS and CDR2 FNYEAQ. The DNA of the CDR3 is TGTGCCAGCAGCCCCTCTACAGGGTGGGGCGAGCAGTACTTC. It translates to CASSPSTGWGEQYF.

This clonotype was seen ten or more times. The gene calls are TRBV10-3 and TRBJ2-3; D possibly uses TRBD1 or TRBD2 (7 bases each). Germline V gene lookup returns CDR1 ENHRY and CDR2 SYGVKD. The length of the CDR3 is 15 residues. V shed 6 bases and J shed 4 bases, with 17 bases lying between them. Here the CDR3 DNA reads TGTGCCATCAGGAGGGGAGGGGGCGCATCAGATACGCAGTATTTT. It yields the protein CAIRRGGGASDTQYF.

This clonotype was observed a few times. V is TRBV7-9 and J is TRBJ2-3; D is perhaps TRBD1 or TRBD2 (5 bases each). Looked up from germline, CDR1 is SEHNR and CDR2 is FQNEAQ (reference sequence). Trimming removed 5 bases at V and 4 bases at J, with 13 bases between. The CDR3 is made up of 14 amino acids. CDR3 coding DNA: TGTGCCAGCAGCCTGGGACGTATCCCAGATACGCAGTATTTT. Translating gives CASSLGRIPDTQYF.